This T cell receptor beta chain was documented in a study of shared clonotypes between healthy human individuals (TCRdb year 2020). Regarding the study in general: A few men and a couple of women, aged 18 to 49 years, made up the cohort. For each donor, CD4 naive and CD4 memory were each given three plates, CD8 naive was given two plates, and CD8 memory was given one plate. To estimate repertoire size and how much clonotype sharing occurs between individuals, the study deeply sequenced the blood TCR repertoires of five healthy adults. To increase sequencing depth and limit assay-specific biases, different laboratories used diverse techniques to prepare libraries and sequence TCR repertoires. Between about 0.94 and 8.9 billion PBMCs per donor were obtained by leukapheresis. The research as a whole found: Sampling was restricted to blood, and TCR repertoires in tissue are likely to differ from TCR repertoires in blood. Based on pairwise subsampling, the degree of clonotype sharing among donors was expected to be affected by sequencing depth. Even with the large sequencing depth, rarefaction of the sorted-subset datasets indicated that sequencing was incomplete. Higher generation probabilities were observed for clonotypes shared by all four sorted-subset donors than for non-shared clonotypes. Because the study included a small number of donors, the genetic and exposure-history diversity represented was limited. When several donors were compared, the shared fraction of clonotypes was about 5% for naive CD4, around 4% for naive CD8, 2% to 2.5% for memory CD4, and less than 0.45% for memory CD8. Naive subsets generally had larger estimated clonotype richness than memory subsets.

TCR CDR3 regions were amplified from genomic DNA by multiplex PCR using the deep immunoSEQ assay. For each cell subset, the extracted genomic DNA was distributed evenly across all wells of several immunoSEQ 96-well plates, and each plate served as one replicate. For sorted subsets, around 200 ng genomic DNA, equal to tens of thousands of T cell genomes, was loaded into each replicate PCR. The purified libraries were quantified using a Qubit 3.0 fluorometer, sized with a Bioanalyzer 2100, and then quantified again using the KAPA Library Quantification kit. Each immunoSEQ 96-well plate was sequenced on its own single-read 150-cycle Illumina NextSeq 550 flow cell. As for how the authors treated the data: The immunoSEQ output contained only junctional sequences without quality scores, so filtering could not match that applied to full-length reads. To assign V/J genes and CDR3, sequences were annotated using PyIR, a Python wrapper for IgBLAST v1.9, with IMGT germline references. Reads were removed for weak V/J assignments (E-value above 1e-6), missing CDR3, stop codons, out-of-frame junctions, or ambiguous translated residues. A V3J clonotype was defined by an identical inferred V gene, J gene, and CDR3 amino acid sequence. Percentage overlap between repertoires was computed as shared unique clonotypes divided by the size of the smaller repertoire. Repertoire richness was assessed with RTK rarefaction, the Chao1 estimator, and Recon v2.1 estimates of unobserved clonotypes. For all TCRbeta clonotypes obtained by the gDNA method from a few donors, generation probabilities were computed with OLGA. Entries here come from immuneACCESS through TCRdb and include only in-frame sequences with V and J called. Some clones fail to appear in such tables; in the studies checked, an unresolved V gene covers under half of the shortfall, and the cause of the remainder is unknown. Clone size and the V and J calls come from that table; the DNA yielded D and trimming. The sample includes millions of clones, with 93% observed a single time. In total, the top ten clones hold 0.35% to 0.45% of the sample.

A word on this clone: Its cognate antigen has yet to be identified. No base qualities exist here, and no much larger clone lies one base off it. Other DNA sequences in the sample encode the same CDR3.

Healthy HIV-negative adults with no recently reported acute infections or vaccinations were included as donors. Every donor was a Caucasian adult living in Nashville, Tennessee, USA. CD4+ T cells were enriched through magnetic negative selection, after which naive cells were positively selected on CD45RA and the remaining negative fraction served as the memory subset. After blood collection by leukapheresis, PBMCs were isolated using Ficoll-Histopaque density gradient centrifugation and then cryopreserved in the vapor phase of liquid nitrogen. Analytical flow cytometry was used to check the purity and quantity of every magnetically sorted T cell population. Genomic DNA was isolated from each sorted fraction and quantified by UV absorbance on a Nanodrop 2000c. Via the germline V gene (reference sequence), CDR1 is GTSNPN and CDR2 SVGIG. The CDR3 starts with the cysteine, ends with the phenylalanine, and has 15 residues. Just CDR3 DNA is preserved here, 45 bases in frame from base 1. Relative to germline, V is missing 5 bases and J is missing 2 bases, with 11 bases of the junction outside any gene match.

Sequencing was performed on naive CD4+ T cells from PBMCs. The cell subset or site label for this specimen denotes: CD45RA+ positively selected. The receptor's source is a man between 18 and 29 years old in good health. Some clones in this sample may be carry-over from other donors' samples. The V and J segments used are TRBV30 and TRBJ2-5; 7 bases in the middle match TRBD2. The DNA sequence is TGTGCCTGGGGTCGGTGGACGGGGGGACAAGAGACCCAGTACTTC. It translates to CAWGRWTGGQETQYF.